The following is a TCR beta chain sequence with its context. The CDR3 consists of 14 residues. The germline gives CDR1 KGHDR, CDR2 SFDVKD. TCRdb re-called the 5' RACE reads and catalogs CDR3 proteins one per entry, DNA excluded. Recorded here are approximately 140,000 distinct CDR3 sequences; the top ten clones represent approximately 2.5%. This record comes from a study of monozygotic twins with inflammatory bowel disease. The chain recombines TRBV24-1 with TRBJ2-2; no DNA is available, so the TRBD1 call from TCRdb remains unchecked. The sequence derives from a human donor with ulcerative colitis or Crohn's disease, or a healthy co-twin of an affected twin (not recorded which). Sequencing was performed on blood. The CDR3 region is CATRPGQNTGELFF.